Included here is one T cell receptor (beta chain) sequence, with context. The antigen is unknown. CDR1 and CDR2 from the germline V gene are SGHTA and FQGTGA. V was clipped by 1 base and J by 3 bases, with 6 bases between them. The CDR3 sequence is 13 residues long. Only in-frame clones appear in the TCRdb table, and some are missing; sequencing was by immunoSEQ multiplex PCR. The table shows 37,000 or so clones, with approximately 86% occurring only once. This sample is drawn from a study of CD4 T cells in relation to SARS-CoV-2 and coronaviruses. At the level of the study: Convalescent patients had median age roughly 38 years, range about 20 to 72.

Sorted naive or memory CD4+ cells met CEF peptides for roughly 10 days. Study-wide results and caveats: Samples before the pandemic and after infection were not matched within any donor. SARS-CoV-2-driven expansion was significantly weaker in crossreactive than monoreactive clones.

The material sequenced was naive CD4+ T cells from PBMCs, cultured in vitro. Subset of the sample: naive CD4+ T cells isolated by negative enrichment. This TCR was recovered from an adult with COVID-19. The V gene is TRBV7-3, the J gene TRBJ2-5; maybe TRBD1 (6 bases). The CDR3 sequence: CASSLNREETQYF. As DNA, the CDR3 is TGTGCCAGCAGCTTAAACAGGGAAGAGACCCAGTACTTC.